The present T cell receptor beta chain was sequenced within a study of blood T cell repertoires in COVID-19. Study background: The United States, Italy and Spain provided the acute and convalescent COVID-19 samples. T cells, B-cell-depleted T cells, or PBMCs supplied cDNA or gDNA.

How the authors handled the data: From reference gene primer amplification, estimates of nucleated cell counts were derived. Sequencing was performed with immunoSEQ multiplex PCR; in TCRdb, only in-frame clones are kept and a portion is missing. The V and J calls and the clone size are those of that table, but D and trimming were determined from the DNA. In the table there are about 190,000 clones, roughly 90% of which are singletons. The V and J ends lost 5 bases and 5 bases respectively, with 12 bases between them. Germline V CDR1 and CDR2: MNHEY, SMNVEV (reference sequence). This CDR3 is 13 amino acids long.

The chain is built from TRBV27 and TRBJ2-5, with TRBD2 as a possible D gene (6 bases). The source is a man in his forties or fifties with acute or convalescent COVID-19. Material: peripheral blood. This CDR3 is CASSPAGLETQYF. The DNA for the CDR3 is TGTGCCAGCAGTCCCGCGGGGCTGGAGACCCAGTACTTC.